The entry below describes one T cell receptor beta chain. The assay was immunoSEQ multiplex PCR, and TCRdb's table has in-frame clones only and misses some. The sample lists 90,000 to 100,000 clones, roughly 87% occurring once. This sample is part of a study of cytomegalovirus exposure and HLA in healthy donors. CDR1 and CDR2 from the germline V gene are SQVTM and ANQGSEA. The CDR3 has 10 residues. Trimming stripped 6 bases from V and 7 bases from J, with 8 bases between. The TCR comes from a woman under 40 in good health and CMV-seronegative. The rearrangement links TRBV29-1 to TRBJ2-3; possible D gene TRBD2, 6 bases. Sequenced material: PBMCs. This CDR3 reads CSVAGNTQYF. The DNA of the CDR3 is TGCAGCGTGGCGGGGAATACGCAGTATTTT.